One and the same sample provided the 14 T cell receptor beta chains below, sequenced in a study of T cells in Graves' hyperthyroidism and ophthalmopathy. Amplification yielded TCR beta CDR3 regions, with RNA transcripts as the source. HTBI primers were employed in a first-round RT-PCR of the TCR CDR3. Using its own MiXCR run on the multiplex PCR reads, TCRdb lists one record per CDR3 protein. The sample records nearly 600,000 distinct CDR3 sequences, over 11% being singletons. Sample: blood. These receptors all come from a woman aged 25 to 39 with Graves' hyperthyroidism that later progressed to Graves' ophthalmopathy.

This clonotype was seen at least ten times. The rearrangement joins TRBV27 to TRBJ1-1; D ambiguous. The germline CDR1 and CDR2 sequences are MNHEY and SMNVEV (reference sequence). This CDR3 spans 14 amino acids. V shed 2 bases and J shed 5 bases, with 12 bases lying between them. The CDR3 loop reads CASSLTPLQTEAFF. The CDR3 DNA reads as TGTGCCAGCAGTTTAACCCCCCTGCAGACTGAAGCTTTCTTT.

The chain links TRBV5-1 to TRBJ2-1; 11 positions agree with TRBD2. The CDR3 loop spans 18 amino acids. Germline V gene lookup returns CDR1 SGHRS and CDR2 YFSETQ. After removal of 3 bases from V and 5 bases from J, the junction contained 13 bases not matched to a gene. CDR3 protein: CASSSRLIAGGRNNEQFF. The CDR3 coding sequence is TGCGCCAGCAGCTCCCGGTTAATAGCGGGAGGGCGGAACAATGAGCAGTTCTTC.

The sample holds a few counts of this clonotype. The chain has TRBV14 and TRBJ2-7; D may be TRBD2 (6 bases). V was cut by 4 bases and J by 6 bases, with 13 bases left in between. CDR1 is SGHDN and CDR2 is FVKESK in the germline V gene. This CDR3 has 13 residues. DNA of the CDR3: TGTGCCAGCAGCCGAACCCGGGGGTCCGAGCAGTACTTC. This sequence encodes CASSRTRGSEQYF.

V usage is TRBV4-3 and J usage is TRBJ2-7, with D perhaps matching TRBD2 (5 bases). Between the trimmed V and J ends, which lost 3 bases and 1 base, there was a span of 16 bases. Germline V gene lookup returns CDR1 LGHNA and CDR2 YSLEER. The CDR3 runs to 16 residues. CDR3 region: CASSHLGREGSYEQYF. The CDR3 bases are TGCGCCAGCAGCCATCTCGGACGGGAAGGGTCCTACGAGCAGTACTTC.

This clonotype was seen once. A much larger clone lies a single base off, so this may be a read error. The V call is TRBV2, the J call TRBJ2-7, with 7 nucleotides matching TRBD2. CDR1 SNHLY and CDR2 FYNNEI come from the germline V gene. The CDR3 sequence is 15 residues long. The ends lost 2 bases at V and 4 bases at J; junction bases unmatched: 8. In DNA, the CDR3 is TGTGCCAGCAGTGAAAGGCTAGTGGGAGGGTACGAGCAGTACTTC. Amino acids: CASSERLVGGYEQYF.

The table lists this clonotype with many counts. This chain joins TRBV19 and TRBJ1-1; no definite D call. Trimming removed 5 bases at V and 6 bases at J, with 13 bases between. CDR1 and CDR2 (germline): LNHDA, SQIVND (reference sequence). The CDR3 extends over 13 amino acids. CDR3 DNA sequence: TGTGCCAGTAGTTTCAGTAGTGAGGCTGAAGCTTTCTTT. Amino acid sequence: CASSFSSEAEAFF. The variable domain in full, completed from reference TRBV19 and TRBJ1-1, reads DGGITQSPKYLFRKEGQNVTLSCEQNLNHDAMYWYRQDPGQGLRLIYYSQIVNDFQKGDIAEGYSVSREKKESFPLTVTSAQKNPTAFYLCASSFSSEAEAFFGQGTRLTVV.

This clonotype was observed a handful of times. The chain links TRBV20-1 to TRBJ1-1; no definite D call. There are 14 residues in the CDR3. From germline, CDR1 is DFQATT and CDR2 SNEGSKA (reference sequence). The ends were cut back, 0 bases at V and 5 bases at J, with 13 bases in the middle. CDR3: CSARDRARGTEAFF. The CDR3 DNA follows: TGCAGTGCTAGAGATCGCGCGCGAGGGACTGAAGCTTTCTTT.

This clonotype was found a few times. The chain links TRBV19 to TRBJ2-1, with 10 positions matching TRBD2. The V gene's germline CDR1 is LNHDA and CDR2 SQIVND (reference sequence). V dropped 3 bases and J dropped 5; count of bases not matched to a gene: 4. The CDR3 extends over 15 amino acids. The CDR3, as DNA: TGTGCCAGTAGTATTACTAGCGGGGAAAACAATGAGCAGTTCTTC. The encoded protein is CASSITSGENNEQFF.

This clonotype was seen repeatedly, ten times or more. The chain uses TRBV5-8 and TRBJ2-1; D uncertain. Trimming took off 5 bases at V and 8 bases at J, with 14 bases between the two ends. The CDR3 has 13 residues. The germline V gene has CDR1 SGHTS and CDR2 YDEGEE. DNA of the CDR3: TGTGCCAGCAGGGTGGCGGACGGCTATGAGCAGTTCTTC. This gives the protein CASRVADGYEQFF. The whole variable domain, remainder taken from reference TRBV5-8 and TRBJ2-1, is EAGVTQSPTHLIKTRGQQATLRCSPISGHTSVYWYQQALGLGLQFLLWYDEGEERNRGNFPPRFSGRQFPNYSSELNVNALELEDSALYLCASRVADGYEQFFGPGTRLTVL.

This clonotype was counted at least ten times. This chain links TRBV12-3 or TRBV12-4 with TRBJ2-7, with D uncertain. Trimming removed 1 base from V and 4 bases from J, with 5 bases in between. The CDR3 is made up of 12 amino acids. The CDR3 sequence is CASSLGRYEQYF. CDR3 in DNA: TGTGCCAGCAGTTTAGGGCGGTACGAGCAGTACTTC.

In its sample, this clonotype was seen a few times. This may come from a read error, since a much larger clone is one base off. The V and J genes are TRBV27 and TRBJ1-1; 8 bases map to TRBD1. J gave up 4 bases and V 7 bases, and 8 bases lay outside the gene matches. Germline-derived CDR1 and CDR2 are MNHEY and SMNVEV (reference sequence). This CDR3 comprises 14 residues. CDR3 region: CASISRQGTTEAFF. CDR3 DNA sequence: TGTGCCAGCATTTCACGACAGGGGACCACTGAAGCTTTCTTT.

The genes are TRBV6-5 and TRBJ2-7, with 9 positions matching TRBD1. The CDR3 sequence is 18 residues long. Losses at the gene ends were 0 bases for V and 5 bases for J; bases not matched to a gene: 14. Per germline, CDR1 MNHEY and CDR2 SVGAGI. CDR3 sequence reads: CASSYSSMDRGRSHEQYF. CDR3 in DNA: TGTGCCAGCAGTTACTCGAGTATGGACAGGGGACGGTCCCACGAGCAGTACTTC.

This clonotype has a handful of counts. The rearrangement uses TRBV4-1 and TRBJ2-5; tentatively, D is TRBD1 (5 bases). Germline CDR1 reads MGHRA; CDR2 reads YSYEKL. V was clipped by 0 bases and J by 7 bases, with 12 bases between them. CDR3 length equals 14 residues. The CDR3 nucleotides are TGCGCCAGCAGCCAAGACGCAGGGCCTGGGACCCAGTACTTC. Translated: CASSQDAGPGTQYF.

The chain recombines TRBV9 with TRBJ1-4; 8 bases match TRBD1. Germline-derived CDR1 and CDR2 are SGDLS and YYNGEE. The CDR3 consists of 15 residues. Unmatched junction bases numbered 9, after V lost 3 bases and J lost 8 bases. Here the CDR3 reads CASSESTGAVEKLFF. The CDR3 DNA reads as TGTGCCAGCAGCGAGTCGACAGGGGCGGTCGAAAAACTGTTTTTT.